These 27 T cell receptor beta chains originate from one sample sequenced in a study of T-cell memory formation after mild COVID-19. TCRdb used MiXCR to reprocess the 5' RACE reads, holding one entry per CDR3 protein. This sample has about 400,000 distinct CDR3 sequences; more than 20% occur once, and the top ten carry over 10%. Sequenced input: PBMCs or a T cell subset sorted from them (not recorded which). All receptors derive from an adult woman who had mild COVID-19 (a few samples of this study predate the infection). Cell type and time point are not known.

A few counts support this clonotype. The V call is TRBV12-3 or TRBV12-4, the J call TRBJ1-1; possible D gene TRBD1, 6 bases. V shed 5 bases and J shed 7 bases, with 11 bases lying between them. This CDR3 contains 12 residues. The CDR3 is CASSPSGDEAFF. CDR3 in DNA: TGTGCCAGCAGTCCATCAGGGGATGAAGCTTTCTTT.

The chain has TRBV19 and TRBJ1-1; D might be TRBD1 (5 bases). V was clipped by 5 bases and J by 4 bases, with 14 bases between them. The CDR3 consists of 14 residues. Germline V gene data show CDR1 as LNHDA and CDR2 as SQIVND (reference sequence). CDR3 residues: CASSAEVGVTEAFF. In DNA, the CDR3 is TGTGCCAGTAGTGCGGAGGTGGGGGTCACTGAAGCTTTCTTT.

The rearrangement uses TRBV20-1 and TRBJ2-7; D is possibly TRBD2 (5 bases). CDR3 size: 13 residues. Looked up from germline, CDR1 is DFQATT and CDR2 is SNEGSKA (reference sequence). V dropped 3 bases and J dropped 0 bases, with 9 bases sitting between them. In DNA, the CDR3 is TGCAGTGCTAGTTCTGGACTCTCCTACGAGCAGTACTTC. Protein product: CSASSGLSYEQYF.

Comments on this clonotype: Its ends do not fully match the called genes, so a read error is possible. This chain uses TRBV11-1 with TRBJ1-1; perhaps TRBD1 as D (6 bases). The germline CDR1 and CDR2 sequences are SGHAT and FQDESV (reference sequence). The CDR3 has 18 amino acids. The CDR3 is CASSFRGTAFRGNTEDFF. CDR3 nucleotide sequence: TGTGCCAGCAGCTTCCGCGGCACAGCCTTTAGGGGGAACACTGAAGATTTCTTT.

This clonotype was found a few times. V and J are TRBV12-3 or TRBV12-4 and TRBJ2-1, with D possibly being TRBD2 (5 bases). V was shortened by 4 bases and J by 2 bases, with 15 bases between the two germline ends. The CDR3 runs 16 residues. The CDR3 bases are TGTGCCAGCAGTTACAGCGGCTCTGAGCCCTACAATGAGCAGTTCTTC. It codes for CASSYSGSEPYNEQFF.

This clonotype was detected many times. The gene calls are TRBV27 and TRBJ2-2; no clear D. Per germline, CDR1 MNHEY and CDR2 SMNVEV (reference sequence). V lost 3 bases and J 7 bases, leaving 9 bases between the germline ends. The CDR3 is 13 amino acids. In DNA form, the CDR3 reads TGTGCCAGCAGTTTCCCAACCGGCGGGGAGCTGTTTTTT. This sequence encodes CASSFPTGGELFF.

This clonotype was counted only a few times. The chain joins TRBV5-1 to TRBJ2-1; 9 nucleotides line up with TRBD2. V trimming: 3 bases; J trimming: 7 bases; junction bases outside the gene matches: 8. CDR1 is SGHRS and CDR2 is YFSETQ in the germline V gene. The CDR3 is made up of 15 amino acids. The CDR3 loop is CASSSIAGVRNEQFF. The DNA for the CDR3 is TGCGCCAGCAGCTCAATAGCGGGAGTGCGAAATGAGCAGTTCTTC.

The sample holds a few counts of this clonotype. The CDR3 protein is CATSERTGRYNEQFF. Here the CDR3 DNA reads TGTGCCACCAGTGAGCGGACAGGGAGATATAATGAGCAGTTCTTC. V and J are TRBV24-1 and TRBJ2-1; 8 nucleotides agree with TRBD1. CDR1 is KGHDR, CDR2 SFDVKD, per germline. V dropped 4 bases and J dropped 7; count of bases not matched to a gene: 8. The CDR3 has 15 residues.

V and J are TRBV12-1 and TRBJ2-3; TRBD1 is taken as the D call from the table, unchecked against the DNA. TRBV12-1 is a pseudogene segment. The CDR3 is made up of 16 amino acids. CDR3 in amino acids: CASSFEGDRGTDTQYF. The CDR3 DNA reads as TGTGCCAGCAGCTTTGAAGGGGACAGGGGGACAGATACGCAGTATTTT.

In its sample, this clonotype was seen a few times. This chain joins TRBV7-6 and TRBJ2-1; TRBD2 might be the D (6 bases). From germline, CDR1 is SGHVS and CDR2 FNYEAQ. With 4 bases removed from V and 0 bases from J, the gap between germline ends came to 25 bases. The CDR3 has 20 residues. CDR3 sequence reads: CASSSPRYAELGSSYNEQFF. The CDR3, as DNA: TGTGCCAGCAGCTCCCCGCGCTACGCAGAACTCGGGAGCTCCTACAATGAGCAGTTCTTC.

The gene calls are TRBV29-1 and TRBJ1-1, with D possibly being TRBD1 (5 bases). CDR1 SQVTM and CDR2 ANQGSEA come from the germline V gene. The CDR3 length is 16 residues. V was pared by 4 bases and J by 0 bases, with 18 bases between. Written as DNA, the CDR3 is TGCAGCGTTGTAGTCTTTACCGGGACCGTGAACACTGAAGCTTTCTTT. It codes for CSVVVFTGTVNTEAFF.

V gene TRBV7-9 combines with J gene TRBJ2-7; D is perhaps TRBD1 or TRBD2 (6 bases each). CDR1 is SEHNR, CDR2 FQNEAQ, per germline (reference sequence). The CDR3 loop spans 13 amino acids. V was clipped by 4 bases and J by 4 bases, with 11 bases between them. The CDR3 DNA is TGTGCCAGCAGCTCCCAGGGGACTTACGAGCAGTACTTC. This codes for CASSSQGTYEQYF.

This clonotype was observed many times. The CDR3 nucleotides read TGTGCCAGCAGTGAGCAAGGGGCGAGCTCCTACGAGCAGTACTTC. Translation: CASSEQGASSYEQYF. The chain couples TRBV2 to TRBJ2-7; D perhaps matches TRBD1 (5 bases). V dropped 3 bases and J dropped 0 bases, with 12 bases sitting between them. Germline CDR1 and CDR2: SNHLY and FYNNEI. CDR3 length: 15 residues.

This clonotype turned up a few times. V is TRBV6-5 and J is TRBJ1-2, with no clear D. In germline, CDR1 is MNHEY, CDR2 SVGAGI. With 4 bases removed from V and 8 bases from J, the gap between germline ends came to 14 bases. The CDR3 has 13 residues. Here the CDR3 reads CASSSTSVIGYTF. For the CDR3, the DNA is TGTGCCAGCAGTTCGACCAGCGTCATAGGCTACACCTTC.

This clonotype was found a few times. The J gene is TRBJ1-5, the V gene TRBV12-3 or TRBV12-4; 11 nucleotides agree with TRBD1. The CDR3 has 18 amino acids. Trimming took 5 bases from V and 7 from J; bases not matched to a gene: 16. The CDR3: CASSPLEPGTGGRQPQHF. The CDR3 DNA reads TGTGCCAGCAGTCCTCTTGAACCCGGGACAGGGGGACGGCAGCCCCAGCATTTT.

The CDR3 sequence is CSVERGSSTDTQYF. The CDR3, as DNA: TGCAGCGTTGAGAGGGGATCTAGCACAGATACGCAGTATTTT. V and J are TRBV29-1 and TRBJ2-3, with D possibly called TRBD1 or TRBD2 (5 bases each). Germline lookup yields CDR1 SQVTM and CDR2 ANQGSEA. V lost 3 bases and J lost 0, with 10 bases in between. This CDR3 is built from 14 residues.

This chain joins TRBV3-1 and TRBJ1-3, with D unresolved. Germline CDR1 is LGHDT and CDR2 is YNNKEL (reference sequence). The CDR3 has 15 residues. Deletions cut 0 bases from V and 0 bases from J, with 6 bases between. CDR3 DNA sequence: TGTGCCAGCAGCCAAGATCCAGGCTCTGGAAACACCATATATTTT. Translating gives CASSQDPGSGNTIYF. The full variable domain, completed using reference TRBV3-1 and TRBJ1-3, is DTAVSQTPKYLVTQMGNDKSIKCEQNLGHDTMYWYKQDSKKFLKIMFSYNNKELIINETVPNRFSPKSPDKAHLNLHINSLELGDSAVYFCASSQDPGSGNTIYFGEGSWLTVV.

This clonotype was counted only a few times. The chain links TRBV14 to TRBJ1-4; no firm D call. Germline V gene data show CDR1 as SGHDN and CDR2 as FVKESK. The CDR3 contains 15 residues. The V and J ends lost 4 bases and 5 bases respectively, with 14 bases between them. Written as DNA, the CDR3 is TGTGCCAGCAGCCCCCGAATGGACGGGAATGAAAAACTGTTTTTT. Its translation is CASSPRMDGNEKLFF. The variable domain in full, completed from reference TRBV14 and TRBJ1-4, reads EAGVTQFPSHSVIEKGQTVTLRCDPISGHDNLYWYRRVMGKEIKFLLHFVKESKQDESGMPNNRFLAERTGGTYSTLKVQPAELEDSGVYFCASSPRMDGNEKLFFGSGTQLSVL.

A few counts support this clonotype. The J gene is TRBJ2-1, the V gene TRBV6-1; 9 bases align to TRBD1. The germline V gene encodes CDR1 MNHNS and CDR2 SASEGT. Losses at the gene ends were 0 bases for V and 6 bases for J; bases not matched to a gene: 9. The CDR3 has 17 residues. The CDR3 here is CASSEAIWTGDFNEQFF. CDR3 DNA sequence: TGTGCCAGCAGTGAAGCCATTTGGACAGGGGACTTCAATGAGCAGTTCTTC.

This chain links TRBV7-8 with TRBJ2-3; D is ambiguous. The V end lost 1 base, the J end lost 2 bases, and 13 bases lay between the germline ends. This CDR3 is built from 16 residues. CDR1 is SGHVS and CDR2 is FQNEAQ in the germline V gene. Here the CDR3 DNA reads TGTGCCAGCAGCTTAGGGTTTGGCGGAAACACAGATACGCAGTATTTT. The encoded protein is CASSLGFGGNTDTQYF.

The chain uses TRBV4-1 and TRBJ1-6, with 10 nucleotides matching TRBD1. Germline CDR1 MGHRA, CDR2 YSYEKL. The CDR3 has 16 amino acids. J gave up 5 bases and V 2 bases, and 3 bases lay outside the gene matches. CDR3 loop: CASSQLGTGDNSPLHF. CDR3 coding DNA: TGCGCCAGCAGCCAATTAGGGACAGGGGATAATTCACCCCTCCACTTT.

The chain is built from TRBV5-4 and TRBJ2-7, with 9 positions matching TRBD1. V was clipped by 3 bases and J by 4 bases; unmatched bases: 5. Germline V gene sequence: CDR1 SGHNT, CDR2 YYREEE (reference sequence). This CDR3 contains 14 residues. CDR3 bases: TGTGCCAGCAGCTACCGGGACAGGGAATACGAGCAGTACTTC. It is translated as CASSYRDREYEQYF.

This clonotype was detected only a few times. The chain is built from TRBV5-1 and TRBJ2-7, with TRBD2 as a possible D gene (5 bases). V shed 4 bases and J shed 4 bases, with 12 bases lying between them. Germline CDR1 SGHRS, CDR2 YFSETQ. The CDR3 is 13 residues long. CDR3 sequence: CASSQDSIYEQYF. The CDR3 DNA sequence: TGCGCCAGCAGCCAGGACTCGATATACGAGCAGTACTTC.

This clonotype was seen more than once but under ten times. The chain has TRBV4-1 and TRBJ2-7; 10 bases are a match to TRBD1. The germline gives CDR1 MGHRA, CDR2 YSYEKL. V shed 2 bases and J 6 bases; nucleotides not matched to a gene: 13. There are 17 residues in the CDR3. In DNA, the CDR3 is TGCGCCAGCAGCCAACTTCTCCGGGACAGGGGCCATCGCGAGCAGTACTTC. This gives the protein CASSQLLRDRGHREQYF.

The chain couples TRBV4-1 to TRBJ2-7; 9 bases are a match to TRBD2. The length of the CDR3 is 14 residues. Trimming took 8 bases from V and 7 from J; bases not matched to a gene: 12. CDR1 and CDR2 from the germline V gene are MGHRA and YSYEKL. The CDR3 loop is CASRSRAGGLEQYF. For the CDR3, the DNA is TGCGCCAGCCGTTCAAGGGCGGGGGGGCTGGAGCAGTACTTC.

This clonotype was detected a few times. The chain joins TRBV2 to TRBJ2-3; D is possibly TRBD2 (6 bases). Trimming stripped 11 bases from V and 10 bases from J, with 22 bases between. Germline values: CDR1 SNHLY, CDR2 FYNNEI. The CDR3 extends over 13 amino acids. The CDR3 reads CASSWDSRGSQYF. CDR3 bases: TGTGCCTCCTCTTGGGACTCTAGGGGCTCGCAGTATTTT.

The chain recombines TRBV12-3 or TRBV12-4 with TRBJ1-2; TRBD1 agrees at 7 bases. J was trimmed by 4 bases and V by 1 base; bases with no gene match: 6. The CDR3 is 15 amino acids. The CDR3 here is CASSLGDRASYGYTF. In DNA, the CDR3 is TGTGCCAGCAGTTTAGGCGACAGGGCCTCCTATGGCTACACCTTC.